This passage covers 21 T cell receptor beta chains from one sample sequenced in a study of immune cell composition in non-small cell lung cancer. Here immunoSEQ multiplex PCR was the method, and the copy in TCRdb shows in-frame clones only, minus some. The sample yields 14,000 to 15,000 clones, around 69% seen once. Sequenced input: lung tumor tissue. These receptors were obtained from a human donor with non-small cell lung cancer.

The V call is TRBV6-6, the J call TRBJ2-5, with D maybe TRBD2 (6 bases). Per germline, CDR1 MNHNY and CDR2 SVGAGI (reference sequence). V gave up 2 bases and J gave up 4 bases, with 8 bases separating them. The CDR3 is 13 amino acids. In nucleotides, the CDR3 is TGTGCCAGCAGTTACAGGGGAGGAGAGACCCAGTACTTC. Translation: CASSYRGGETQYF.

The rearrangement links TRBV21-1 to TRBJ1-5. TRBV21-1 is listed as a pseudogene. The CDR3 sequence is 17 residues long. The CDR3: CASSKEVGRGCNQPQHF. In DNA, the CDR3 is TGTGCCAGCAGCAAGGAAGTGGGGAGAGGGTGCAATCAGCCCCAGCATTTT.

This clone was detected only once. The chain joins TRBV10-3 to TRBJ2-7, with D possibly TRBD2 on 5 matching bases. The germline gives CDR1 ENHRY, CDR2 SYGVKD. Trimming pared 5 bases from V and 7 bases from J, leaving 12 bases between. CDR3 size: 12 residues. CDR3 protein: CAISPGGWEQYF. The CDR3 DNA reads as TGTGCCATCAGTCCCGGAGGCTGGGAGCAGTACTTC.

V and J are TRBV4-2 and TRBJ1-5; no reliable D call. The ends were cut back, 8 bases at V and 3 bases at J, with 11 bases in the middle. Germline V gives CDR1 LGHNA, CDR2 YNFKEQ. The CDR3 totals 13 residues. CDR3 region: CASGGQYNQPQHF. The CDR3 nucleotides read TGTGCCAGCGGTGGGCAGTACAATCAGCCCCAGCATTTT.

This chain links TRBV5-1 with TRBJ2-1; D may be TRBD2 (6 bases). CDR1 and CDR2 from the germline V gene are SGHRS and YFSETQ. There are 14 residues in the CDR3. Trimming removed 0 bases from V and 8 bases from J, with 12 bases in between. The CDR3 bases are TGCGCCAGCAGCTTGGGACTAGTTCTTGATGAGCAGTTCTTC. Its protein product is CASSLGLVLDEQFF.

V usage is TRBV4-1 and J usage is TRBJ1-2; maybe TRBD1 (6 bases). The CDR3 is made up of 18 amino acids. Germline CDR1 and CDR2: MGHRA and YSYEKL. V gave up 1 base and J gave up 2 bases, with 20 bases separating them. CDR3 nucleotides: TGCGCCAGCAGCCAAGTCATTCGACGGACAGACAAGAACTATGGCTACACCTTC. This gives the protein CASSQVIRRTDKNYGYTF.

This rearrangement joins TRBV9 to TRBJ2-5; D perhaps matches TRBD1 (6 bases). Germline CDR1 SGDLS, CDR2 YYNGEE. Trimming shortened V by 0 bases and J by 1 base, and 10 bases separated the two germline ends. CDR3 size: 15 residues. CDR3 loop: CASSVGQGTQETQYF. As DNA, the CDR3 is TGTGCCAGCAGCGTAGGTCAGGGGACCCAAGAGACCCAGTACTTC.

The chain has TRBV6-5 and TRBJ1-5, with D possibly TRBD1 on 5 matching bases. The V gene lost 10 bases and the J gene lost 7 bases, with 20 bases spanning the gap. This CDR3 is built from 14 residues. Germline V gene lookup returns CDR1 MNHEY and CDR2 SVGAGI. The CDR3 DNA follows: TGTGCCACCACGTCAGCGGGGGGAGGGCAGCCCCAGCATTTT. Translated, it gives CATTSAGGGQPQHF.

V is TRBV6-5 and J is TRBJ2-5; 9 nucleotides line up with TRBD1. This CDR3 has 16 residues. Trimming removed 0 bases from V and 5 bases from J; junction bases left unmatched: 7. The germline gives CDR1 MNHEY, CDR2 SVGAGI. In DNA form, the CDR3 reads TGTGCCAGCAGTTACTCGACAGGGGGGCGCTTTGAGACCCAGTACTTC. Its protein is CASSYSTGGRFETQYF.

The CDR3 nucleotides are TGTGCCAGCAGCTTAGCCTCCTCCGACAGCCAAGAGACCCAGTACTTC. Translation gives CASSLASSDSQETQYF. The chain joins TRBV7-9 to TRBJ2-5; the D gene is possibly TRBD1 (5 bases). The ends were cut back, 0 bases at V and 1 base at J, with 12 bases in the middle. The CDR3 consists of 16 residues. CDR1 SEHNR and CDR2 FQNEAQ come from the germline V gene (reference sequence).

The CDR3 is CASSPMTGLGNTIYF. For the CDR3, the DNA is TGTGCCAGCAGCCCCATGACAGGTTTAGGAAACACCATATATTTT. The genes are TRBV6-5 and TRBJ1-3, with a tentative D call TRBD1 (6 bases). Germline lookup yields CDR1 MNHEY and CDR2 SVGAGI. There are 15 residues in the CDR3. The V and J ends lost 6 bases and 4 bases respectively, with 16 bases between them.

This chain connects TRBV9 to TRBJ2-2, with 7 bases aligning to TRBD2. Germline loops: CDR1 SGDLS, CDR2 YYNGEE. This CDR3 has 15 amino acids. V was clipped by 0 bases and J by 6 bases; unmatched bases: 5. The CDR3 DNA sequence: TGTGCCAGCAGCGTAGAGGGACTACGGGCCGGGGAGCTGTTTTTT. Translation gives CASSVEGLRAGELFF.

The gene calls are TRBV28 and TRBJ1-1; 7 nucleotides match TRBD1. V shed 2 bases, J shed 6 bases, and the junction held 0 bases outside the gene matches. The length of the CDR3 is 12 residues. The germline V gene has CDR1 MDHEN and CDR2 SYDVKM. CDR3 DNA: TGTGCCAGCAGTTTACAGGGGGCTGAAGCTTTCTTT. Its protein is CASSLQGAEAFF.

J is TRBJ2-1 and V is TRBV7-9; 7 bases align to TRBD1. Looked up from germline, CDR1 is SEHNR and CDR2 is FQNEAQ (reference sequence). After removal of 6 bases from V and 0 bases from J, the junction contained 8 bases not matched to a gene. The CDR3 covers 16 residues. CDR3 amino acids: CASRDSGGSSYNEQFF. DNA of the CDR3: TGTGCCAGCAGGGATTCAGGGGGAAGCTCCTACAATGAGCAGTTCTTC.

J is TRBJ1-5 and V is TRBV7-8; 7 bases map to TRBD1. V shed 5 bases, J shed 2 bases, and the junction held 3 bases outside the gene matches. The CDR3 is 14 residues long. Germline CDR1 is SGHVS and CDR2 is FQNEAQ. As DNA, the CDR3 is TGTGCCAGCAGCCCAGACAGGGGCAATCAGCCCCAGCATTTT. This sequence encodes CASSPDRGNQPQHF.

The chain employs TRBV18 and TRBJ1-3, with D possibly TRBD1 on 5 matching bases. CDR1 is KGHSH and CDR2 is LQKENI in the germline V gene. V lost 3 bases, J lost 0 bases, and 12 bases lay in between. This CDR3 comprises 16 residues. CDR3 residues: CASSPGGTYSGNTIYF. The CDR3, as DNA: TGTGCCAGCTCACCTGGGGGGACTTACTCTGGAAACACCATATATTTT.

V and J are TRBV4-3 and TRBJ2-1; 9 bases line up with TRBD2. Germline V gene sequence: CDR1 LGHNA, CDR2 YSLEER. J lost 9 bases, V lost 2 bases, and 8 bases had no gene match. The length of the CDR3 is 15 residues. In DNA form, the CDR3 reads TGCGCCAGCAGCCAACATCCGGGACTAGCAATTGAGCAGTTCTTC. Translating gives CASSQHPGLAIEQFF.

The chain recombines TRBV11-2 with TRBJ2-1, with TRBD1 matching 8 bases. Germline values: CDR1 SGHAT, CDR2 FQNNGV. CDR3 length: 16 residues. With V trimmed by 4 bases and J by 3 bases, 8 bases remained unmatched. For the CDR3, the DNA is TGTGCCAGCAGCTCCCTCCGACAGGGGTTCTACAATGAGCAGTTCTTC. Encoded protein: CASSSLRQGFYNEQFF.

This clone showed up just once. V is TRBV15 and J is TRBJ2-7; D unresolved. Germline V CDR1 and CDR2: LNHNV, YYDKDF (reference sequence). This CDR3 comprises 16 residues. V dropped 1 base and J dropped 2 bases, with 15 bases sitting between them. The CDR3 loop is CATSRAAADWPYEQYF. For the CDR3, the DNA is TGTGCCACCAGCAGAGCGGCCGCTGACTGGCCCTACGAGCAGTACTTC.

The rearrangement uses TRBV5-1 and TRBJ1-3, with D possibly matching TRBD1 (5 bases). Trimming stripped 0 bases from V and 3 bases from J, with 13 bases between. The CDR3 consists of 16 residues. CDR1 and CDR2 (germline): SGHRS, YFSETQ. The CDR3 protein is CASSLDGTQLGNTIYF. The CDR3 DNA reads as TGCGCCAGCAGCTTGGACGGGACTCAACTTGGAAACACCATATATTTT.

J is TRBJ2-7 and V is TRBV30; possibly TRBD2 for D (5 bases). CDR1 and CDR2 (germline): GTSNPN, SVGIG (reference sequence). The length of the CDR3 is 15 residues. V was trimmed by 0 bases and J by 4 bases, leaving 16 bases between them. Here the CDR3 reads CAWSVRGMALYEQYF. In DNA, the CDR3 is TGTGCCTGGAGTGTACGGGGAATGGCCCTTTACGAGCAGTACTTC. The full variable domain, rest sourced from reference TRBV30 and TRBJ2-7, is SQTIHQWPATLVQPVGSPLSLECTVEGTSNPNLYWYRQAAGRGLQLLFYSVGIGQISSEVPQNLSASRPQDRQFILSSKKLLLSDSGFYLCAWSVRGMALYEQYFGPGTRLTVT.